Below are 31 T cell receptor beta chains sequenced from a single sample in a study of Graves' ophthalmopathy and Graves' hyperthyroidism. From RNA, the CDR3 regions of TCR beta chains were amplified and sequenced. HTBI primers primed a first-round RT-PCR, and a second-round multiplex PCR followed. MiXCR was run by TCRdb on the multiplex PCR reads, yielding one entry per CDR3 protein. The sample shows a few hundred thousand distinct CDR3 sequences, 20% to 25% of them seen only once. The sequencing sample was made of peripheral blood. The receptors come from a woman aged 50 to 60 with Graves' ophthalmopathy.

This clonotype showed up many times. J is TRBJ2-5 and V is TRBV30, with TRBD2 matching over 9 bases. V shed 8 bases and J 5 bases; nucleotides not matched to a gene: 12. CDR3 length: 14 residues. Germline V gene sequence: CDR1 GTSNPN, CDR2 SVGIG (reference sequence). The CDR3 protein is CALNGAGGRETQYF. CDR3 sequence (DNA): TGTGCCCTCAATGGAGCGGGAGGCAGGGAGACCCAGTACTTC.

The chain couples TRBV3-1 to TRBJ1-3, with D perhaps TRBD1 (6 bases). The germline gives CDR1 LGHDT, CDR2 YNNKEL (reference sequence). The V and J ends lost 2 bases and 0 bases respectively, with 14 bases between them. CDR3 length: 17 residues. CDR3 residues: CASSQRGGIASGNTIYF. Written as DNA, the CDR3 is TGTGCCAGCAGCCAAAGAGGGGGGATTGCCTCTGGAAACACCATATATTTT.

This clonotype was recorded many times. The chain combines TRBV30 with TRBJ2-5, with 7 positions matching TRBD2. In germline, CDR1 is GTSNPN, CDR2 SVGIG (reference sequence). CDR3 length: 17 amino acids. The junction had 16 bases not matched to a gene; V was cut back by 4 bases and J by 2 bases. The CDR3 DNA follows: TGTGCCTGGATGGGTTTCGCTAGCGCGGGGGATCAAGAGACCCAGTACTTC. It translates to CAWMGFASAGDQETQYF.

This clonotype has a count of ten or more. The V gene is TRBV2, the J gene TRBJ1-5; D unresolved. Trimming removed 4 bases from V and 5 bases from J, with 6 bases in between. The CDR3 length is 12 residues. The germline CDR1 and CDR2 sequences are SNHLY and FYNNEI. The CDR3 region is CASSGSYQPQHF. The DNA for the CDR3 is TGTGCCAGCAGTGGCTCCTATCAGCCCCAGCATTTT.

V and J are TRBV11-2 and TRBJ2-7, with 10 positions matching TRBD2. This CDR3 is 16 amino acids long. V shed 4 bases and J 2 bases; nucleotides not matched to a gene: 8. The germline gives CDR1 SGHAT, CDR2 FQNNGV. The CDR3 spells CASSSLTSGTPYEQYF. The CDR3 DNA reads as TGTGCCAGCAGCTCCCTCACTAGCGGGACACCCTACGAGCAGTACTTC. Using reference TRBV11-2 and TRBJ2-7 for the parts outside the CDR3, the full variable domain is EAGVAQSPRYKIIEKRQSVAFWCNPISGHATLYWYQQILGQGPKLLIQFQNNGVVDDSQLPKDRFSAERLKGVDSTLKIQPAKLEDSAVYLCASSSLTSGTPYEQYFGPGTRLTVT.

This clonotype was recorded many times. The V and J genes are TRBV12-3 or TRBV12-4 and TRBJ1-2; weak D call: TRBD1 (5 bases). The CDR3 consists of 13 residues. With 3 bases removed from V and 4 bases from J, the gap between germline ends came to 9 bases. The CDR3 loop reads CASSFDRFYGYTF. CDR3 DNA sequence: TGTGCCAGCAGTTTCGACAGATTCTATGGCTACACCTTC.

In this sample, this clonotype turned up many times. The chain carries TRBV27 and TRBJ1-3; possible D gene TRBD1, 5 bases. Trimming took off 6 bases at V and 0 bases at J, with 15 bases between the two ends. Germline values: CDR1 MNHEY, CDR2 SMNVEV (reference sequence). This CDR3 region has 16 residues. CDR3 nucleotides: TGTGCCAGCAGCCTCAGGGCTCCCATCTCTGGAAACACCATATATTTT. This encodes CASSLRAPISGNTIYF.

This clonotype occurred many times. J is TRBJ1-1 and V is TRBV20-1; D perhaps matches TRBD1 (5 bases). Germline CDR1 DFQATT, CDR2 SNEGSKA (reference sequence). The CDR3 runs 13 residues. The V gene lost 6 bases and the J gene lost 1 base, with 12 bases spanning the gap. CDR3 residues: CSAQRQKNTEAFF. DNA for the CDR3: TGCAGTGCCCAGAGACAGAAGAACACTGAAGCTTTCTTT.

The genes are TRBV19 and TRBJ2-7; D ambiguous. Germline V gene data show CDR1 as LNHDA and CDR2 as SQIVND (reference sequence). V lost 1 base and J 0 bases, leaving 10 bases between the germline ends. The CDR3 spans 15 residues. CDR3 nucleotide sequence: TGTGCCAGTAGTATAGTACCCGACCCCTCCTACGAGCAGTACTTC. Translation gives CASSIVPDPSYEQYF. The whole variable domain, remainder taken from reference TRBV19 and TRBJ2-7, is DGGITQSPKYLFRKEGQNVTLSCEQNLNHDAMYWYRQDPGQGLRLIYYSQIVNDFQKGDIAEGYSVSREKKESFPLTVTSAQKNPTAFYLCASSIVPDPSYEQYFGPGTRLTVT.

The sample holds many counts of this clonotype. A read error may produce the germline difference seen at one junction end. This sequence joins TRBV11-2 and TRBJ2-7, with 14 bases matching TRBD2. CDR1 and CDR2 (germline): SGHAT, FQNNGV. The CDR3 extends over 16 amino acids. The CDR3 DNA sequence: TGTGCCAGCAGCACCTCTCCGGGACTAGCGGGAGTCGCCGGGTTCTTC. Its translation is CASSTSPGLAGVAGFF.

Many counts were recorded for this clonotype. The chain recombines TRBV19 with TRBJ2-7; TRBD1 might be the D (6 bases). V gave up 6 bases and J gave up 4 bases, with 16 bases separating them. The CDR3 runs 14 residues. Germline values: CDR1 LNHDA, CDR2 SQIVND (reference sequence). The CDR3 bases are TGTGCCAGTAGCCTTCAAGCGAGGGGGTACGAGCAGTACTTC. It encodes CASSLQARGYEQYF.

The sample holds many counts of this clonotype. V is TRBV5-4 and J is TRBJ1-2; 7 nucleotides align to TRBD1. Germline V gene sequence: CDR1 SGHNT, CDR2 YYREEE (reference sequence). V shed 3 bases and J 4 bases; nucleotides not matched to a gene: 9. The CDR3 consists of 15 residues. The CDR3 sequence is CASSSIRQGSYGYTF. The CDR3 region has the DNA TGTGCCAGCAGCTCCATACGACAGGGAAGCTATGGCTACACCTTC.

At least ten counts were recorded for this clonotype. The rearrangement links TRBV27 to TRBJ2-5; D might be TRBD1 (6 bases). V was clipped by 6 bases and J by 0 bases, with 11 bases between them. Germline V lookup: CDR1 MNHEY, CDR2 SMNVEV (reference sequence). There are 14 residues in the CDR3. The CDR3 loop is CASSRGQNQETQYF. The CDR3 DNA sequence: TGTGCCAGCAGCAGGGGACAAAACCAAGAGACCCAGTACTTC.

This clonotype was seen a single time. The chain employs TRBV19 and TRBJ2-5; a weak D match, TRBD2 (5 bases). The CDR3 is 14 residues long. Germline loops: CDR1 LNHDA, CDR2 SQIVND (reference sequence). Trimming pared 3 bases from V and 4 bases from J, leaving 12 bases between. CDR3 sequence reads: CASSIRPGGETQYF. CDR3 DNA: TGTGCCAGTAGTATTAGGCCCGGAGGAGAGACCCAGTACTTC.

This clonotype was observed at least ten times. One junction end does not reproduce the germline sequence, and a read error may be involved. The chain has TRBV6-2 or TRBV6-3 and TRBJ2-2; 10 nucleotides agree with TRBD1. Germline CDR1 reads MNHEY; CDR2 reads SVGEGT. The CDR3 loop spans 16 amino acids. CDR3 sequence reads: CVSSSPDRGLGGELFF. For the CDR3, the DNA is TGTGTCAGCAGTAGTCCTGACAGGGGGCTCGGCGGGGAGCTGTTTTTT.

This clonotype was detected ten times or more. This chain links TRBV5-1 with TRBJ2-7; a weak D match, TRBD2 (6 bases). The ends were cut back, 0 bases at V and 5 bases at J, with 12 bases in the middle. From germline, CDR1 is SGHRS and CDR2 YFSETQ. The CDR3 runs 14 residues. CDR3 DNA sequence: TGCGCCAGCAGCTTGGTTTCGGGAGTGAACGAGCAGTACTTC. Its translation: CASSLVSGVNEQYF.

About this clonotype itself: Since a much larger clone is just one base distant, this may be a read error. The chain joins TRBV6-5 to TRBJ2-2; unclear D gene. In germline, CDR1 is MNHEY, CDR2 SVGAGI. The CDR3 extends over 12 amino acids. Between the trimmed V and J ends, which lost 3 bases and 6 bases, there was a span of 5 bases. Written as DNA, the CDR3 is TGTGCCAGCAGTTATTACCCCGGGGAGCTGTTTTTT. It codes for CASSYYPGELFF.

This clonotype showed up many times. The chain combines TRBV7-8 with TRBJ1-1; TRBD1 matches 8 bases. CDR1 and CDR2 (germline): SGHVS, FQNEAQ. V was clipped by 4 bases and J by 1 base; unmatched bases: 2. The CDR3 is 14 residues long. DNA of the CDR3: TGTGCCAGCAGCTGGGACAGGTCGAACACTGAAGCTTTCTTT. It is translated as CASSWDRSNTEAFF.

This chain joins TRBV7-8 and TRBJ2-4; 11 bases line up with TRBD2. The ends lost 5 bases at V and 8 bases at J; junction bases unmatched: 5. The CDR3 is 14 residues long. Germline V lookup: CDR1 SGHVS, CDR2 FQNEAQ. CDR3 in DNA: TGTGCCAGCAGCAAGACTAGCGGGGTTGACATTCAGTACTTC. This gives the protein CASSKTSGVDIQYF.

The chain recombines TRBV7-2 with TRBJ2-7; D is undetermined. CDR3 length: 14 amino acids. Germline lookup yields CDR1 SGHTA and CDR2 FQGNSA. V lost 8 bases to trimming and J lost 1 base, with 15 bases between them. DNA of the CDR3: TGTGCCAGCTCATTATCGGATGGATCCTACGAGCAGTACTTC. Amino acids: CASSLSDGSYEQYF.

This clonotype appeared many times. This rearrangement joins TRBV28 to TRBJ1-5; a possible D gene is TRBD1 (5 bases). CDR3 length equals 14 residues. CDR1 MDHEN and CDR2 SYDVKM come from the germline V gene. V lost 4 bases to trimming and J lost 5 bases, with 12 bases between them. CDR3 loop: CASSSRRGYQPQHF. CDR3 nucleotides: TGTGCCAGCAGTTCCCGGCGGGGGTATCAGCCCCAGCATTTT.

This clonotype occurred many times. This rearrangement joins TRBV12-3 or TRBV12-4 to TRBJ2-5, with D uncertain. The CDR3 is made up of 13 amino acids. V was trimmed by 5 bases and J by 5 bases, leaving 12 bases between them. The CDR3 sequence: CASSAASRETQYF. CDR3 sequence (DNA): TGTGCCAGCAGTGCGGCCAGCAGGGAGACCCAGTACTTC.

This clonotype occurred many times. The junction departs from the called germline gene at one end, perhaps through a read error. The V call is TRBV15, the J call TRBJ1-5, with 8 bases identical to TRBD1. The CDR3 loop spans 16 amino acids. The germline CDR1 and CDR2 sequences are LNHNV and YYDKDF (reference sequence). The CDR3 is CATSRSTTGANQPRHF. CDR3 nucleotides: TGTGCCACCAGCAGATCGACGACAGGGGCGAATCAGCCCCGGCATTTT.

This clonotype was picked up many times. V and J are TRBV7-2 and TRBJ1-5; TRBD1 matches at 10 bases. The CDR3 has 14 residues. Germline assignment: CDR1 SGHTA and CDR2 FQGNSA. Trimming at V came to 5 bases and at J to 5 bases, leaving 3 bases not matched to a gene. The CDR3 bases are TGTGCCAGCAGCACCGGGACAGGGGATCAGCCCCAGCATTTT. Protein sequence: CASSTGTGDQPQHF.

This clonotype showed up many times. The gene calls are TRBV29-1 and TRBJ1-2; D is ambiguous. Germline-derived CDR1 and CDR2 are SQVTM and ANQGSEA. The CDR3 totals 13 residues. Deletions cut 7 bases from V and 0 bases from J, with 12 bases between. The chain's CDR3 is CSASRETNYGYTF. CDR3 in DNA: TGCAGCGCCTCTCGGGAGACTAACTATGGCTACACCTTC.

This clonotype was picked up many times. The gene calls are TRBV20-1 and TRBJ1-1; perhaps TRBD1 as D (5 bases). The ends were cut back, 1 base at V and 4 bases at J, with 16 bases in the middle. This CDR3 is built from 15 residues. Germline CDR1 DFQATT, CDR2 SNEGSKA (reference sequence). The CDR3 spells CSARAGHIHGTEAFF. Here the CDR3 DNA reads TGCAGTGCTAGAGCTGGACATATTCACGGCACTGAAGCTTTCTTT.

The chain is built from TRBV9 and TRBJ1-2, with D perhaps TRBD1 (5 bases). The germline V gene encodes CDR1 SGDLS and CDR2 YYNGEE. The CDR3 is 12 amino acids. Trimming removed 3 bases from V and 7 bases from J, with 10 bases in between. The CDR3 DNA follows: TGTGCCAGCAGCGGATATAGGGGTGGCTACACCTTC. Amino acid sequence: CASSGYRGGYTF.

This clonotype occurred a few times. The chain has TRBV24-1 and TRBJ2-7; 11 nucleotides match TRBD1. Per the germline V gene, CDR1 is KGHDR and CDR2 is SFDVKD. The CDR3 covers 15 residues. The V gene end was trimmed by 11 bases and the J gene end by 3 bases; junction bases not matched to a gene: 11. The CDR3 loop is CASTLPGTGGYEQYF. Written as DNA, the CDR3 is TGTGCCAGCACTCTCCCGGGGACAGGGGGCTACGAGCAGTACTTC.

This clonotype came up many times. This chain links TRBV12-3 or TRBV12-4 with TRBJ1-4; D unresolved. V lost 3 bases to trimming and J lost 8 bases, with 10 bases between them. The CDR3 spans 13 residues. Written as DNA, the CDR3 is TGTGCCAGCAGTTTGTCCGTAAACGAAAAACTGTTTTTT. It yields the protein CASSLSVNEKLFF.

The chain links TRBV2 to TRBJ2-7; no clear D. Trimming shortened V by 8 bases and J by 3 bases, and 8 bases separated the two germline ends. The CDR3 extends over 11 amino acids. The V gene's germline CDR1 is SNHLY and CDR2 FYNNEI. The CDR3 DNA follows: TGTGCCAGCGGCGAGAACTACGAGCAGTACTTC. This sequence encodes CASGENYEQYF. The full variable domain, with the rest looked up from reference TRBV2 and TRBJ2-7, is EPEVTQTPSHQVTQMGQEVILRCVPISNHLYFYWYRQILGQKVEFLVSFYNNEISEKSEIFDDQFSVERPDGSNFTLKIRSTKLEDSAMYFCASGENYEQYFGPGTRLTVT.

This clonotype was seen only a few times. This rearrangement joins TRBV5-1 to TRBJ1-3, with D uncertain. The V end lost 4 bases, the J end lost 0 bases, and 14 bases lay between the germline ends. This CDR3 comprises 16 residues. In germline, CDR1 is SGHRS, CDR2 YFSETQ. The CDR3 protein is CASSPEGPVSGNTIYF. CDR3 in DNA: TGCGCCAGCAGCCCGGAAGGACCCGTCTCTGGAAACACCATATATTTT.